This is a list of T cell receptor beta chains from one sample in a study of cytomegalovirus exposure and HLA in healthy donors. Some clones are missing from TCRdb's copy, which holds only in-frame ones; the method was immunoSEQ multiplex PCR. Among a few hundred thousand clones listed, around 90% were seen once. Sequencing used PBMCs. The receptors stem from a man younger than 45 in good health and CMV-seronegative. Both conserved end residues are part of each CDR3. D genes are given only for firm matches. Only some rows state a clone size, as once, few, many or a class for expanded clones.

- | TRBJ2-7 | - | TRBV19 | TGTGCCAGTAGTACAGGGGCCCCCTACGAGCAGTACTTC | CASSTGAPYEQYF
- | TRBJ1-5 | - | TRBV19 | TGTGCCAGTAAGGGGGGGGTCAATCAGCCCCAGCATTTT | CASKGGVNQPQHF
- | TRBJ2-2 | - | TRBV9 | TGTGCCAGCAGCGTATCCGGCCGACAGAACACCGGGGAGCTGTTTTTT | CASSVSGRQNTGELFF
- | TRBJ1-2 | TRBD1 | TRBV29-1 | TGCAGCGTGGGGGACAGTGATGGCTACACCTTC | CSVGDSDGYTF
- | TRBJ2-2 | - | TRBV7-8 | TGTGCCAGCACCCCGATGCGGACAGTAAACACCGGGGAGCTGTTTTTT | CASTPMRTVNTGELFF
- | TRBJ1-5 | - | TRBV30 | TGTGCCTGGAGTGCAGACAGGATACATCAGCCCCAGCATTTT | CAWSADRIHQPQHF
- | TRBJ2-2 | TRBD2 | TRBV5-1 | TGCGCCAGCAGCTTGACTAGCGGGGGCCGGGGGGAGCTGTTTTTT | CASSLTSGGRGELFF
once | TRBJ1-3 | TRBD1 | TRBV7-2 | TGTGCCAGCAGCTCGGAGGGACAGCTCTCTGGAAACACCATATATTTT | CASSSEGQLSGNTIYF
- | TRBJ1-5 | - | TRBV4-1 | TGCGCCAGCAGCCGGGGGGATTTCGGCAATCAGCCCCAGCATTTT | CASSRGDFGNQPQHF
- | TRBJ1-3 | TRBD1 | TRBV2 | TGTGCCAGCAGCTCCGGACAGGGAGTCACCATATATTTT | CASSSGQGVTIYF
- | TRBJ2-7 | - | TRBV6-1 | TGTGCCAGCCGCTCCGGGGACTCCTATTCCTTC | CASRSGDSYSF
- | TRBJ1-2 | - | TRBV4-1 | TGCGCCAGCAGCCAAGACAGATCCCCTAACTATGGCTACACCTTC | CASSQDRSPNYGYTF
- | TRBJ2-7 | TRBD2 | TRBV27 | TGTGCCAGCAGTTTGTCCCGGGGGGGCTACGAGCAGTACTTC | CASSLSRGGYEQYF
- | TRBJ2-2 | TRBD1 | TRBV18 | TGTGCCAGCTCACAAACAGGGGGCGACACCGGGGAGCTGTTTTTT | CASSQTGGDTGELFF
- | TRBJ1-1 | - | TRBV18 | TGTGCCAGCTCACCAACTCGCGGAGGGGTGAACACTGAAGCTTTCTTT | CASSPTRGGVNTEAFF
once | TRBJ1-4 | - | TRBV18 | TGTGCCAGCTCACCAAATGGACAGACAACTAATGAAAAACTGTTTTTT | CASSPNGQTTNEKLFF
- | TRBJ2-3 | - | TRBV9 | TGTGCCACCGGAGGGGGAGGGTCCGCAGATACGCAGTATTTT | CATGGGGSADTQYF
- | TRBJ1-6 | TRBD1 | TRBV4-3 | TGCGCCAGCAGCCAACAACAGGGGTTTTATTCACCCCTCCACTTT | CASSQQQGFYSPLHF
- | TRBJ1-2 | - | TRBV7-9 | TGTGCCAGCAGCCCCAGGGCCCTGGGGGGCTACACCTTC | CASSPRALGGYTF
- | TRBJ1-1 | - | TRBV29-1 | TGCAGCGTTGAAGGGGGGGGGTTGTCTGAAGCTTTCTTT | CSVEGGGLSEAFF
- | TRBJ2-3 | TRBD2 | TRBV7-2 | TGTGCCAGCAGCCCCATACTAGCGGGGAACACAGATACGCAGTATTTT | CASSPILAGNTDTQYF
once | TRBJ1-1 | TRBD1 | TRBV19 | TGTGCCAGTAGTATCCTGGACAGGGGTCCCACTGAAGCTTTCTTT | CASSILDRGPTEAFF
- | TRBJ2-3 | - | TRBV2 | TGTGCCAGCAGGGGCGGGAGCACAGATACGCAGTATTTT | CASRGGSTDTQYF
- | TRBJ1-6 | TRBD1 | TRBV11-2 | TGTGCCAGCAGCTTAGGGGGACAGGGGGGGAATTCACCCCTCCACTTT | CASSLGGQGGNSPLHF
- | TRBJ2-7 | TRBD1 | TRBV7-2 | TGTGCCAGCAGCTCCGACAGGGCCCCCTACGAGCAGTACTTC | CASSSDRAPYEQYF
- | TRBJ1-1 | - | TRBV28 | TGTGCCAGCAGTTTAATCGACAGAGAAAACACTGAAGCTTTCTTT | CASSLIDRENTEAFF
- | TRBJ2-7 | - | TRBV21-1 | TGTGCCAGCAGCAAAGCCCCGGGGAGCCCCTACGAGCAGTACTTC | CASSKAPGSPYEQYF
- | TRBJ1-2 | - | TRBV27 | TGTGCCAGCAGTTTATCCATCAGTGGCAGCTATGGCTACACCTTC | CASSLSISGSYGYTF
- | TRBJ2-3 | TRBD2 | TRBV5-6 | TGTGCCAGCAGCTCCGGACTAGCGGTTAGCACAGATACGCAGTATTTT | CASSSGLAVSTDTQYF
- | TRBJ2-7 | TRBD1 | TRBV2 | TGTGCCAGCAGGAGGGGACAGGGGATGAACGAGCAGTACTTC | CASRRGQGMNEQYF
- | TRBJ2-5 | - | TRBV5-6 | TGTGCCAGCAGCCCGGTTACCGGGGAAACACAAGAGACCCAGTACTTC | CASSPVTGETQETQYF
- | TRBJ1-1 | - | TRBV11-2 | TGTGCCAGCAGCTCGCAGGTGGGGGCAGGAAAAGCTTTCTTT | CASSSQVGAGKAFF
- | TRBJ1-3 | - | TRBV13 | TGTGCCAGCAGCACCAGGGTCAGCTCTGGAAACACCATATATTTT | CASSTRVSSGNTIYF
- | TRBJ2-5 | - | TRBV2 | TGTGCCAGCAGTGTGCTGGTGAGGGCAGAGACCCAGTACTTC | CASSVLVRAETQYF
- | TRBJ2-7 | TRBD1 | TRBV27 | TGTGCCAGCAGTTCCGGGACAGGAATATACGAGCAGTACTTC | CASSSGTGIYEQYF
once | TRBJ2-1 | TRBD1 | TRBV19 | TGTGCCAGTAGTACTTCCGGACAGGTCCGAACTTATGAGCAGTTCTTC | CASSTSGQVRTYEQFF
- | TRBJ1-5 | - | TRBV7-5 | TGTGTCAGAAGTGCGGGCCAGGCCGATCAGCCCCAGCATTTT | CVRSAGQADQPQHF
- | TRBJ2-7 | TRBD2 | TRBV7-2 | TGTGCCAGCAGCCTCCTCGGGGGGGGGCTCGAGCAGTACTTC | CASSLLGGGLEQYF
few | TRBJ1-6 | - | TRBV6-5 | TGTGCCAGCAGTTACAGGGGGAATTCACCCCTCCACTTT | CASSYRGNSPLHF
- | TRBJ2-7 | TRBD1 | TRBV4-1 | TGCGCCAGCAGCCAACAGGGGGCGAAGTGGGGCGAGCAGTACTTC | CASSQQGAKWGEQYF
- | TRBJ2-1 | TRBD1 | TRBV23-1 | TGCGCCAGCAGTCAATTGGTTGACAGGGGTGTCGATGAGCAGTTCTTC | CASSQLVDRGVDEQFF
- | TRBJ1-1 | - | TRBV5-1 | TGCGCCAGCAGCTTGGTTTCCACAAAAAACACTGAAGCTTTCTTT | CASSLVSTKNTEAFF
- | TRBJ1-1 | - | TRBV4-2 | TGTGCCAGCAGCCAGGGCAGGGACACTGAAGCTTTCTTT | CASSQGRDTEAFF